This T cell receptor (beta chain) was documented in a study of cytomegalovirus exposure and HLA in healthy donors. Study details: A prior analysis found 100 million to 140 million unique TCR beta sequences from approximately 190 million T cells. Whole-study results and caveats: Across donors, sequencing depth was assumed by presence/absence analyses to be roughly uniform. Earlier analysis looked at TCR beta V segments, and most were productive about 87% or about 30% of the time.

Concerning this clone: Its specificity is not known.

The study ran its PCR with 60 Vbeta and 13 Jbeta primers. Measured with immunoSEQ multiplex PCR; TCRdb has only the in-frame clones, and not every one. Of some 98,000 clones in the sample, roughly 81% are singletons; the top ten hold 1.4%. V was trimmed by 4 bases and J by 8 bases, leaving 18 bases between them. This CDR3 has 14 amino acids. Looked up from germline, CDR1 is SGHTS and CDR2 is YDEGEE. Sequenced input: PBMCs. V gene TRBV5-8 combines with J gene TRBJ1-2; D gene unclear. The receptor was isolated from a man aged 40-55 years in good health and CMV-seronegative. Here the CDR3 DNA reads TGTGCCAGCAGCCTTCGGGGTCGCGGCGGCGGCTACACCTTC. Translating gives CASSLRGRGGGYTF. The complete variable domain, with remaining parts taken from reference TRBV5-8 and TRBJ1-2, reads EAGVTQSPTHLIKTRGQQATLRCSPISGHTSVYWYQQALGLGLQFLLWYDEGEERNRGNFPPRFSGRQFPNYSSELNVNALELEDSALYLCASSLRGRGGGYTFGSGTRLTVV.